This TCR beta chain is from a study of blood T cell repertoires in COVID-19. Study in general: PBMCs, B-cell-depleted T cells, or T cells provided the cDNA or gDNA that made up the material.

V was shortened by 5 bases and J by 0 bases, with 8 bases between the two germline ends. The length of the CDR3 is 15 residues. Germline CDR1 KGHSH, CDR2 LQKENI. Patients in Seattle were enrolled during active infection, then followed longitudinally. Produced via immunoSEQ multiplex PCR; TCRdb's table is partial and in-frame only. The sample contains about 11,000 clones, around 71% of which appear only once. This chain links TRBV18 with TRBJ2-6, with D hard to call. Sequenced sample: peripheral blood. The receptor comes from a man between 60 and 70 years old with COVID-19, enrolled during active disease. CDR3 sequence (DNA): TGTGCCAGCTCAGAACTGAGCTCTGGGGCCAACGTCCTGACTTTC. The encoded protein is CASSELSSGANVLTF.